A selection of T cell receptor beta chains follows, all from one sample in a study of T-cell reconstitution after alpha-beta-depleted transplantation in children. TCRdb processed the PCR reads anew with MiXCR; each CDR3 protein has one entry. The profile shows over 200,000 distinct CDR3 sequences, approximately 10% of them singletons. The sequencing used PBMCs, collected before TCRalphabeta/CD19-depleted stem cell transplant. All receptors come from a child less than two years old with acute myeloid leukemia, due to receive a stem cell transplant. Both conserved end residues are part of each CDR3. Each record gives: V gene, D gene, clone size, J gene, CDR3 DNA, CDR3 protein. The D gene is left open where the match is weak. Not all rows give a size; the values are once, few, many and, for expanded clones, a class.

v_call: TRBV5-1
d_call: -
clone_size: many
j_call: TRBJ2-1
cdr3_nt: TGCGCCAGCAGCTTGTCGGCTAGCCGGTTACTTTCCTACAATGAGCAGTTCTTC
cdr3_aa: CASSLSASRLLSYNEQFF

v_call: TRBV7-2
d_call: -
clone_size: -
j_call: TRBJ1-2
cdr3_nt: TGTGCCAGCAGCTTAGGCGGGACAACAAACTATGGCTACACCTTC
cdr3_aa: CASSLGGTTNYGYTF

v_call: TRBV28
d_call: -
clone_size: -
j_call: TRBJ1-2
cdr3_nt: TGTGCCAGCAATCAGGGGTCTGGCGGCTACACCTTC
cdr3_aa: CASNQGSGGYTF

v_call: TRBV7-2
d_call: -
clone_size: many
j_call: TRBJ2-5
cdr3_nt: TGTGCCAGCAGCTCCTCCGTACCGCGGACCCAGTACTTC
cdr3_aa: CASSSSVPRTQYF

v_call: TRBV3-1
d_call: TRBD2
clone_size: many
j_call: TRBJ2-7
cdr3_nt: TGTGCCAGCAGCCAAGGGACTAGCGGCCGCTACGAGCAGTACTTC
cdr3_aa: CASSQGTSGRYEQYF

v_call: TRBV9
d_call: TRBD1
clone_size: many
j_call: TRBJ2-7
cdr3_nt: TGTGCCAGCAGCGCGACAGGGCTTCGGTTCGAGCAGTACTTC
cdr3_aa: CASSATGLRFEQYF

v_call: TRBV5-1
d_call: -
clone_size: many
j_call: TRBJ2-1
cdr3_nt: TGCGCCAGCAAAAACAGGTACCCCTACAATGAGCAGTTCTTC
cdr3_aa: CASKNRYPYNEQFF

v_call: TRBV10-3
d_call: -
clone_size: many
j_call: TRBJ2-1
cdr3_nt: TGTGCCATCGCACAGGGCGATGTCTCCTACAATGAGCAGTTCTTC
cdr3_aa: CAIAQGDVSYNEQFF

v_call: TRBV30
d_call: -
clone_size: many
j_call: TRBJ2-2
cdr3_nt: TGTGCCTGGAGTGTACGGGCAGCCGGGGAGCTGTTTTTT
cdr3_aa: CAWSVRAAGELFF

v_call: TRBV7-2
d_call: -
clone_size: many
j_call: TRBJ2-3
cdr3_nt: TGTGCCAGCAGCTTGCTCTACCTCACAGATACGCAGTATTTT
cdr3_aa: CASSLLYLTDTQYF

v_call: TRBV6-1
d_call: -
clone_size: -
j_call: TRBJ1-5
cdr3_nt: TGTGCCAGCAGTGACCGATTCCGGGGTCTAAATCAGCCCCAGCATTTT
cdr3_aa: CASSDRFRGLNQPQHF

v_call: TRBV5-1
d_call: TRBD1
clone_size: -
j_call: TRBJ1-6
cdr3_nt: TGCGCCTGCAGCTTGTGGGACAGCAATTCACCCTTCCACTTT
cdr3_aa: CACSLWDSNSPFHF

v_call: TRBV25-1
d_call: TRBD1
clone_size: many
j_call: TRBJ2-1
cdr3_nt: TGTGCCAGCAGTGAATGGGGACAGGGCAATGAGCAGTTCTTC
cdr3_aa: CASSEWGQGNEQFF

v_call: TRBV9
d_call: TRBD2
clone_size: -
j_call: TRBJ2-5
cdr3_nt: TGTGCCAGCAGCATAGCGGGGCTGTACCAAGAGACCCAGAACTTC
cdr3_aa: CASSIAGLYQETQNF

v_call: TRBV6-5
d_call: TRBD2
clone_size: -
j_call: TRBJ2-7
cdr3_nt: TGTGCCAGCAGTTACTCGGGAGGGACCTACGAGCAGTACTTC
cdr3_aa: CASSYSGGTYEQYF

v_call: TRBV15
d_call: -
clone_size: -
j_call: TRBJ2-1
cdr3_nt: TGTGCCACCCGGGTGATGTCCTACAATGAGCAGTTCTTC
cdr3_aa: CATRVMSYNEQFF

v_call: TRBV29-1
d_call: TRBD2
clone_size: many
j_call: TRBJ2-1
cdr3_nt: TGCAGCGATCCGGGACTAGCGGAAGGTAATGAGCAGTTCTTC
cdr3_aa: CSDPGLAEGNEQFF

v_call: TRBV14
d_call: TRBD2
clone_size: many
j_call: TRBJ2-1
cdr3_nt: TGTGCCAGCAGCCAGCGGGAGACTCCTCACAATGAGCAGTTCTTC
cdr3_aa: CASSQRETPHNEQFF

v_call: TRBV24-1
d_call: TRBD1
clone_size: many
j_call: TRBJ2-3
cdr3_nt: TGTGCCACCAGTGAGGGGACAGGGAGCACAGATACGCAGTATTTT
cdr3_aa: CATSEGTGSTDTQYF

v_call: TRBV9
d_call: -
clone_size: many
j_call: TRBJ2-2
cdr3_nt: TGTGCCAGCAGCGTGCTTGTCGGGGAGCTGTTTTTT
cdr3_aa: CASSVLVGELFF

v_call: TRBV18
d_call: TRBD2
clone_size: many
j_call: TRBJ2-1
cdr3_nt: TGTGCCAGCTCACCACCGACAGGTCCTAGCGGGATCATCTACAATGAGCAGTTCTTC
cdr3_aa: CASSPPTGPSGIIYNEQFF

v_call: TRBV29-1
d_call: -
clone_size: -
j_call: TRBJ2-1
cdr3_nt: TGCAGCGTTGAGGGCGGCAGCCCCAATGAGCAGTTCTTC
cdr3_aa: CSVEGGSPNEQFF

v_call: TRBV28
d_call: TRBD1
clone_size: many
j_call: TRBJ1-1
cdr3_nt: TGTGCCAGCAGTGCAGCAGGGGGCACTGAAGCTTTCTTT
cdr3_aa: CASSAAGGTEAFF

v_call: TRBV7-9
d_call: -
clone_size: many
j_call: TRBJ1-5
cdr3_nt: TGTGCCAGCAGCTTCGGCAGGGACCGCAATCAGCCCCAGCATTTT
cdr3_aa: CASSFGRDRNQPQHF

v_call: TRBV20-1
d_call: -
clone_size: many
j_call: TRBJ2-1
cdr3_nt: TGCAGTGCTAGTCAATACAATGAGCAGTTCTTC
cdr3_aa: CSASQYNEQFF

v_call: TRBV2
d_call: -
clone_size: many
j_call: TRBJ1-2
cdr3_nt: TGTGCCAGCAGGAAGGAGGACTATGGCTACACCTTC
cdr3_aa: CASRKEDYGYTF

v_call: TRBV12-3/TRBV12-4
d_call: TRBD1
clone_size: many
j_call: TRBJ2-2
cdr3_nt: TGTGCCAGCAGTTTAGGGGGACAGGGCCATCTTACCGGGGAGCTGTTTTTT
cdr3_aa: CASSLGGQGHLTGELFF

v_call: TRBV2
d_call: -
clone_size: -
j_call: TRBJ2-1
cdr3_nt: TGTGCCAGCAGTGGACTTAGCTCCTCCTACAATGAGCAGTTCTTC
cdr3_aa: CASSGLSSSYNEQFF

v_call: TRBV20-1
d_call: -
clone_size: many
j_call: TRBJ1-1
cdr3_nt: TGCAGTGGGGCGGGGGCAGGAGGTACTGAAGCTTTCTTT
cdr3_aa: CSGAGAGGTEAFF

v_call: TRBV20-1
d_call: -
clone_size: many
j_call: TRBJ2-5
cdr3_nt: TGCAGTGCTAGAGAACCGGTCCAAGAGACCCAGTACTTC
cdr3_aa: CSAREPVQETQYF

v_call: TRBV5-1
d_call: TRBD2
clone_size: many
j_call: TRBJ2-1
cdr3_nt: TGCGCCAGCGGGACTAGCGGGAGTGGAAATGAGCAGTTCTTC
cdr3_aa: CASGTSGSGNEQFF

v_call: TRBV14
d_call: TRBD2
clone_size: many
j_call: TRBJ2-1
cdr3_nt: TGTGCCAGCAGCCAAGATTTAGGTCTAGCGGGTACCTACAATGAGCAGTTCTTC
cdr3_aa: CASSQDLGLAGTYNEQFF

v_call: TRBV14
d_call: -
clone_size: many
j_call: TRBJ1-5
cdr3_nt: TGTGCCAGCAGCGACGGACCCAATCAGCCCCAGCATTTT
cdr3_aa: CASSDGPNQPQHF

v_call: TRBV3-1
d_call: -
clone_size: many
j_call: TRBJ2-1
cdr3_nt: TGTGCCAGCAGCCGAGGGTTTGGTGGCAATGAGCAGTTCTTC
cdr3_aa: CASSRGFGGNEQFF

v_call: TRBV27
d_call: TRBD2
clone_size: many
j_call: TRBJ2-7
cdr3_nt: TGTGCCAGCAGTTTAGCCGGGAGGGGACCCTACGAGCAGTACTTC
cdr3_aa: CASSLAGRGPYEQYF

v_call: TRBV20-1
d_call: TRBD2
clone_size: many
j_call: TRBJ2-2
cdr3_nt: TGCAGTGCTAGAGGACTAGCGCGCGGGGAGCTGTTTTTT
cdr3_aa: CSARGLARGELFF

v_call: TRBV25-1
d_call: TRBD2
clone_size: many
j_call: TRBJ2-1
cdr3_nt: TGTGCCAGCAGTGATACTAGCGGGAGGAGGGTCAGTGAGCAGTTCTTC
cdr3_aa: CASSDTSGRRVSEQFF

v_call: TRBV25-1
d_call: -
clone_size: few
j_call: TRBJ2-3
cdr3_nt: TGTGCCAGCAGTGAATACAGAGCGGATGATACGCAGTATTTT
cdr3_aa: CASSEYRADDTQYF

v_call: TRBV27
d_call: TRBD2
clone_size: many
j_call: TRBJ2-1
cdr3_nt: TGTGCCAGCAGTTTGTCTAGCGGGAGGGATGAGCAGTTCTTC
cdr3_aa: CASSLSSGRDEQFF

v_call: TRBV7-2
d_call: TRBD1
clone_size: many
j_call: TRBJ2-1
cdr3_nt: TGTGCCAGCAGCTTGGGACAGACCAATGAGCAGTTCTTC
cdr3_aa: CASSLGQTNEQFF